The 5 T cell receptor beta chains listed next were all sequenced from one sample in a study of T cells in tuberculosis. The repertoire was sequenced with immunoSEQ multiplex PCR; TCRdb's copy has only in-frame clones and lacks some. The table shows 45,000 or so clones, with 95% occurring only once. The specimen sequenced was PBMCs. All receptors derive from a donor aged 5 to 30 with latent tuberculosis or without tuberculosis infection.

This chain links TRBV11-2 with TRBJ2-7, with D perhaps TRBD1 (6 bases). V was clipped by 2 bases and J by 4 bases, with 18 bases between them. The germline V gene has CDR1 SGHAT and CDR2 FQNNGV. The CDR3 contains 16 residues. This CDR3 is CASSLRTKTGSYEQYF. DNA of the CDR3: TGTGCCAGCAGCTTAAGGACAAAAACAGGGAGTTACGAGCAGTACTTC.

This chain uses TRBV6-5 with TRBJ2-7; D not certain. Deletions cut 0 bases from V and 2 bases from J, with 14 bases between. The CDR3 contains 16 residues. CDR1 is MNHEY, CDR2 SVGAGI, per germline. DNA for the CDR3: TGTGCCAGCAGTTACTCGATTGACTGGCACCCCTACGAGCAGTACTTC. It encodes CASSYSIDWHPYEQYF.

The chain carries TRBV6-1 and TRBJ1-3; TRBD1 might be the D (5 bases). This CDR3 is 15 amino acids long. V dropped 2 bases and J dropped 2 bases, with 10 bases sitting between them. The germline V gene has CDR1 MNHNS and CDR2 SASEGT. The CDR3 DNA is TGTGCCAGCAGTGAACAGGGTCGGGCTGGAAACACCATATATTTT. It yields the protein CASSEQGRAGNTIYF.

The chain is built from TRBV7-9 and TRBJ1-4; D is undetermined. The V and J ends lost 3 bases and 8 bases respectively, with 16 bases between them. The V gene's germline CDR1 is SEHNR and CDR2 FQNEAQ (reference sequence). The length of the CDR3 is 15 residues. In DNA, the CDR3 is TGTGCCAGCAGCTTCGCGGGAATTCTAGTCGAAAAACTGTTTTTT. This codes for CASSFAGILVEKLFF.

This chain uses TRBV18 with TRBJ1-4, with TRBD1 as a possible D gene (5 bases). Germline CDR1 is KGHSH and CDR2 is LQKENI. Between the trimmed V and J ends, which lost 6 bases and 8 bases, there was a span of 13 bases. This CDR3 spans 13 amino acids. The CDR3 coding sequence is TGTGCCAGCTCGCCGGGGGGTTGGGAAAAACTGTTTTTT. Its protein product is CASSPGGWEKLFF.